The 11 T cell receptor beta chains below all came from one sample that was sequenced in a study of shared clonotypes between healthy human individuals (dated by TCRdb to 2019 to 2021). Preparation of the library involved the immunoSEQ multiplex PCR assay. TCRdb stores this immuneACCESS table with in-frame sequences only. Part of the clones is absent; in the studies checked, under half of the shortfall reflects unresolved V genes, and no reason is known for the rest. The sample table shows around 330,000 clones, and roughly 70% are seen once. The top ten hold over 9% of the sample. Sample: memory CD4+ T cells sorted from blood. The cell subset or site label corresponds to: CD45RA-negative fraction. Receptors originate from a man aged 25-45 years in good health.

In nucleotides, the CDR3 is TGTGCCAGCAACGAACGGGGGGGACCCCGCACAGATACGCAGTATTTT. It is translated as CASNERGGPRTDTQYF. J is TRBJ2-3 and V is TRBV5-6; TRBD2 aligns across 8 bases. The CDR3 extends over 16 amino acids. Trimming cost V 6 bases and J 1 base; bases outside gene matches: 10. Germline values: CDR1 SGHDT, CDR2 YYEEEE.

This CDR3 is CASSLQGVSNQPQHF. CDR3 DNA: TGTGCCAGCAGCTTGCAGGGGGTAAGCAATCAGCCCCAGCATTTT. The chain uses TRBV5-6 and TRBJ1-5, with TRBD1 matching over 7 bases. The V segment lost 1 base and the J segment 1 base; nucleotides outside the gene matches: 2. Germline CDR1 SGHDT, CDR2 YYEEEE. The CDR3 has 15 amino acids.

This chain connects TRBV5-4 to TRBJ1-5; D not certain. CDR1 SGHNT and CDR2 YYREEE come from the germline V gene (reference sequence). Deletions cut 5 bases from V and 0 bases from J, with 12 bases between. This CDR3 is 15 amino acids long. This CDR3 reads CASSKDGLSNQPQHF. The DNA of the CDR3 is TGTGCCAGCAGTAAGGACGGCCTTAGCAATCAGCCCCAGCATTTT.

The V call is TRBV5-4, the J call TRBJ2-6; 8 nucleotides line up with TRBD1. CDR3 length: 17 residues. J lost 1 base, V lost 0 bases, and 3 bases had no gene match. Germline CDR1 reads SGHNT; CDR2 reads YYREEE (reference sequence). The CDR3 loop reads CASSLGGTGSGANVLTF. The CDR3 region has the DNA TGTGCCAGCAGCTTGGGGGGGACAGGATCTGGGGCCAACGTCCTGACTTTC. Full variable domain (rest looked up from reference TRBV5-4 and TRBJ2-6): ETGVTQSPTHLIKTRGQQVTLRCSSQSGHNTVSWYQQALGQGPQFIFQYYREEENGRGNFPPRFSGLQFPNYSSELNVNALELDDSALYLCASSLGGTGSGANVLTFGAGSRLTVL.

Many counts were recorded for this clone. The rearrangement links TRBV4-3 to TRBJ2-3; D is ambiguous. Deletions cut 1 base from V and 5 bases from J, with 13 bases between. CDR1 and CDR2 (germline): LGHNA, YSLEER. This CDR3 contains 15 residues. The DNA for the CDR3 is TGCGCCAGCAGCCAAGCGGAGACTCGCCGAGATACGCAGTATTTT. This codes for CASSQAETRRDTQYF.

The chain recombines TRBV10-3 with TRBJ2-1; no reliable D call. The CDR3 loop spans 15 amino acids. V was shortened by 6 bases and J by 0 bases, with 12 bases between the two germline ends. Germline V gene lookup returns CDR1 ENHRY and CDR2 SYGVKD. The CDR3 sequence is CAIRGQLSSYNEQFF. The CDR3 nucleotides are TGTGCCATCAGGGGTCAGCTTAGCTCCTACAATGAGCAGTTCTTC.

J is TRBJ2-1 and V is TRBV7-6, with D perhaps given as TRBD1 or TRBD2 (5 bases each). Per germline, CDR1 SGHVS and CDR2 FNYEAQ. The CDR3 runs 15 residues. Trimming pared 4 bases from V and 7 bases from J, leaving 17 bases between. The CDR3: CASSSGGSGRNEQFF. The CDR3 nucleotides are TGTGCCAGCAGCTCAGGAGGTTCAGGGAGAAATGAGCAGTTCTTC.

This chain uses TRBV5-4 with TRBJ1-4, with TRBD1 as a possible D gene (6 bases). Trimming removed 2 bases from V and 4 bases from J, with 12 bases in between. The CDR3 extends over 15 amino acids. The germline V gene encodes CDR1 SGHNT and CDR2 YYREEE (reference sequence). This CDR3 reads CASSLTQGGNEKLFF. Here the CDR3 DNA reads TGTGCCAGCAGCTTAACACAGGGCGGTAATGAAAAACTGTTTTTT. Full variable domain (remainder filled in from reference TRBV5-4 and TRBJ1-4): ETGVTQSPTHLIKTRGQQVTLRCSSQSGHNTVSWYQQALGQGPQFIFQYYREEENGRGNFPPRFSGLQFPNYSSELNVNALELDDSALYLCASSLTQGGNEKLFFGSGTQLSVL.

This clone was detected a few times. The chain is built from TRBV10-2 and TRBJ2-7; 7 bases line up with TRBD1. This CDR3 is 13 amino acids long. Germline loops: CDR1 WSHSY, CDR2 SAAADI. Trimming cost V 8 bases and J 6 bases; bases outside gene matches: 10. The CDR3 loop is CASLDRAIGEQYF. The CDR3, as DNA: TGCGCCAGCCTCGACAGGGCTATCGGCGAGCAGTACTTC.

DNA for the CDR3: TGTGCCAGCAGTTTGAGACAGGGGCGGACGGAGACCCAGTACTTC. It specifies CASSLRQGRTETQYF. The J gene is TRBJ2-5, the V gene TRBV27; 8 nucleotides agree with TRBD1. CDR1 is MNHEY and CDR2 is SMNVEV in the germline V gene (reference sequence). The CDR3 contains 15 residues. V was pared by 3 bases and J by 5 bases, with 8 bases of the junction left unmatched.

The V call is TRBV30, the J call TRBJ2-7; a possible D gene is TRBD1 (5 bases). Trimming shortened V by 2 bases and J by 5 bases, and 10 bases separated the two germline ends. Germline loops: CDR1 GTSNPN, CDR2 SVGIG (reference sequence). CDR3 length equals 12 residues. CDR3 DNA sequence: TGTGCCTGGAGTTACAGGTCTAACGAGCAGTACTTC. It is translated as CAWSYRSNEQYF.